The clone carrying this TCR beta chain came up a few times. Its cognate antigen is unknown. Primed by a sample-barcoded 5' primer and a J-beta primer mix, a second PCR proceeded for roughly 7 to 12 cycles. TCRdb reanalysed the 5' RACE reads using MiXCR and keeps one entry per CDR3 protein. The data contain 380,000 or so distinct CDR3 sequences, 45% to 60% of them singletons. This sample is drawn from a study of blood T cells in healthy people across ages. Study conclusions and caveats: Strong correlation was found linking TCR beta diversity to naive T cell percentage.

The CDR3 totals 13 residues. V gave up 3 bases and J gave up 8 bases; unmatched junction bases: 1. Material for sequencing was blood. The receptor was derived from a man in his sixties in good health. V and J are TRBV12-3 or TRBV12-4 and TRBJ2-1, with 10 bases that match TRBD2. The CDR3 nucleotides read TGTGCCAGCAGTTTGACTAGCGGGTATGAGCAGTTCTTC. Translating it yields CASSLTSGYEQFF.